Following are 11 T cell receptor beta chains from one sample sequenced in a study of cytomegalovirus exposure and HLA in healthy donors. The PCR employed 60 Vbeta primers together with 13 Jbeta primers. Libraries were prepared by immunoSEQ multiplex PCR; TCRdb keeps only in-frame clonotypes and omits some of them. The sample records about 130,000 clones, 81% being singletons. Sequencing was done on a sample of PBMCs. The receptors originated from a man between 18 and 35 years old in good health and CMV-seronegative.

The CDR3: CASSHRESSGNTIYF. CDR3 nucleotide sequence: TGTGCCAGCAGCCACAGGGAGAGCTCTGGAAACACCATATATTTT. The chain joins TRBV6-5 to TRBJ1-3; D may be TRBD1 (6 bases). Trimming took off 6 bases at V and 0 bases at J, with 12 bases between the two ends. Germline values: CDR1 MNHEY, CDR2 SVGAGI. There are 15 residues in the CDR3.

This clone showed up just a few times. This rearrangement joins TRBV30 to TRBJ1-1; D perhaps matches TRBD1 (6 bases). V was clipped by 5 bases and J by 2 bases, with 9 bases between them. Germline loops: CDR1 GTSNPN, CDR2 SVGIG (reference sequence). This CDR3 comprises 12 residues. CDR3 DNA sequence: TGTGCCTGGGGACAGCTAAACACTGAAGCTTTCTTT. It translates to CAWGQLNTEAFF.

The V gene is TRBV30, the J gene TRBJ1-6; 9 bases map to TRBD1. CDR3 size: 16 residues. Germline V lookup: CDR1 GTSNPN, CDR2 SVGIG (reference sequence). With 3 bases clipped from V and 7 bases from J, the junction kept 10 bases outside the gene matches. Here the CDR3 DNA reads TGTGCCTGGAGCGCCGGGACAGGGAGGAGGAATTCACCCCTCCACTTT. Its translation: CAWSAGTGRRNSPLHF.

V gene TRBV28 combines with J gene TRBJ1-2, with 8 bases fitting TRBD1. The ends lost 10 bases at V and 6 bases at J; junction bases unmatched: 10. Germline loops: CDR1 MDHEN, CDR2 SYDVKM. CDR3 length: 13 residues. The CDR3 protein is CATTTGAMHGYTF. In DNA, the CDR3 is TGTGCCACCACGACAGGGGCTATGCATGGCTACACCTTC.

The V call is TRBV28, the J call TRBJ2-2; D is unclear. The CDR3 extends over 15 amino acids. V was pared by 2 bases and J by 1 base, with 8 bases between. The germline CDR1 and CDR2 sequences are MDHEN and SYDVKM. In DNA form, the CDR3 reads TGTGCCAGCAGTTTAGGTCGCGGGAACACCGGGGAGCTGTTTTTT. Protein: CASSLGRGNTGELFF.

The chain joins TRBV19 to TRBJ1-1, with a weak D call TRBD1 (5 bases). Between the trimmed V and J ends, which lost 5 bases and 4 bases, there was a span of 14 bases. The CDR3 is made up of 14 amino acids. Germline V lookup: CDR1 LNHDA, CDR2 SQIVND (reference sequence). The CDR3 region is CASSEVSGGTEAFF. The DNA of the CDR3 is TGTGCCAGTAGTGAGGTGTCGGGGGGCACTGAAGCTTTCTTT.

CDR3 in DNA: TGTGCCAGCAGGGAGGGGAGGAGGAACACTGAAGCTTTCTTT. Amino acids: CASREGRRNTEAFF. The V call is TRBV6-5, the J call TRBJ1-1; weak D call: TRBD1 (5 bases). CDR1 and CDR2 (germline): MNHEY, SVGAGI. The CDR3 covers 14 residues. With 6 bases removed from V and 1 base from J, the gap between germline ends came to 12 bases.

The chain couples TRBV27 to TRBJ2-2, with a tentative D call TRBD1 (5 bases). Trimming pared 6 bases from V and 1 base from J, leaving 21 bases between. Germline lookup yields CDR1 MNHEY and CDR2 SMNVEV (reference sequence). This CDR3 has 18 amino acids. The CDR3 is CASSPNPGHLKNTGELFF. For the CDR3, the DNA is TGTGCCAGCAGCCCCAACCCAGGACACCTGAAGAACACCGGGGAGCTGTTTTTT.

This clone appeared a single time. CDR3 residues: CASSPQGRTNYGYTF. The CDR3, as DNA: TGTGCCAGCAGCCCCCAGGGGCGGACTAACTATGGCTACACCTTC. This chain links TRBV7-9 with TRBJ1-2, with D tentatively TRBD1 (6 bases). CDR3 size: 15 residues. Germline V CDR1 and CDR2: SEHNR, FQNEAQ (reference sequence). V dropped 5 bases and J dropped 0 bases, with 13 bases sitting between them.

The rearrangement links TRBV19 to TRBJ2-5, with a tentative D call TRBD2 (6 bases). Trimming took off 5 bases at V and 8 bases at J, with 21 bases between the two ends. The CDR3 totals 15 residues. Germline loops: CDR1 LNHDA, CDR2 SQIVND (reference sequence). CDR3 nucleotide sequence: TGTGCCAGTAGTGCGGGCGTCGGAGGGGCCGTTACCCAGTACTTC. Amino acid sequence: CASSAGVGGAVTQYF. Filled out from reference TRBV19 and TRBJ2-5, the complete variable domain reads DGGITQSPKYLFRKEGQNVTLSCEQNLNHDAMYWYRQDPGQGLRLIYYSQIVNDFQKGDIAEGYSVSREKKESFPLTVTSAQKNPTAFYLCASSAGVGGAVTQYFGPGTRLLVL.

CDR3 protein: CASSWGQGPYEQYF. The CDR3 DNA follows: TGTGCCAGTAGTTGGGGACAGGGTCCCTACGAGCAGTACTTC. The V call is TRBV19, the J call TRBJ2-7, with 9 bases identical to TRBD1. Germline trimming cut 5 bases from V and 2 bases from J; bases unmatched to any gene: 4. CDR1 is LNHDA and CDR2 is SQIVND in the germline V gene (reference sequence). The CDR3 totals 14 residues. Full variable domain (remainder filled in from reference TRBV19 and TRBJ2-7): DGGITQSPKYLFRKEGQNVTLSCEQNLNHDAMYWYRQDPGQGLRLIYYSQIVNDFQKGDIAEGYSVSREKKESFPLTVTSAQKNPTAFYLCASSWGQGPYEQYFGPGTRLTVT.